The 2 T cell receptor beta chains in this list originate from one sample, sequenced in a study of CD8 T cells in ankylosing spondylitis. TCRdb reanalysed the 5' RACE reads using MiXCR and keeps one entry per CDR3 protein. The sample consists of 100,000 to 150,000 distinct CDR3 sequences, over 7% of them appearing once. The sequencing input was blood, either unsorted or a sorted T cell fraction (not recorded which). The receptors were gathered from a male donor with ankylosing spondylitis or in good health (not recorded which).

This clonotype has ten or more counts. The chain recombines TRBV7-6 with TRBJ2-7, with D maybe TRBD1 (6 bases). The CDR3 is made up of 15 amino acids. Germline CDR1 is SGHVS and CDR2 is FNYEAQ. The V end was cut by 4 bases, the J end by 3 bases, with 16 bases between. CDR3 loop: CASSSPGTTYYEQYF. The CDR3 region has the DNA TGTGCCAGCAGCTCCCCCGGGACAACGTACTACGAGCAGTACTTC.

V gene TRBV5-8 combines with J gene TRBJ2-3; D remains ambiguous. Between the trimmed V and J ends, which lost 4 bases and 3 bases, there was a span of 12 bases. Germline lookup yields CDR1 SGHTS and CDR2 YDEGEE. The CDR3 has 14 residues. CDR3 bases: TGTGCCAGCAGCGCCAGATTAGGGACAGATACGCAGTATTTT. Encoded protein: CASSARLGTDTQYF.